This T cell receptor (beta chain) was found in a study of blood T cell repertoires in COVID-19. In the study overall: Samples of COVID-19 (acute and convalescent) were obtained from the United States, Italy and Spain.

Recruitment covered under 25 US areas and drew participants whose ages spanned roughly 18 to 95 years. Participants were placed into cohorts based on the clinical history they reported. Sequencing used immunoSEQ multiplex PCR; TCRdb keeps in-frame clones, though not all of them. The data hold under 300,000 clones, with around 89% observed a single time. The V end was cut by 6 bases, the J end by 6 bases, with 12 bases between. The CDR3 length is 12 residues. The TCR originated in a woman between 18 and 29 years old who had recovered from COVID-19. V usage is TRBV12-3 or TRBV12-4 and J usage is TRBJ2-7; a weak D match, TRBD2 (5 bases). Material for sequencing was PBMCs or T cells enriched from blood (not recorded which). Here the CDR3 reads CASSPSGVEQYF. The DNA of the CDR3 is TGTGCCAGCAGCCCCTCCGGGGTCGAGCAGTACTTC.